These T cell receptor beta chains were read from a single sample in a study of vaccination effects on CD4 cells after COVID-19. Some clones are missing from TCRdb's copy, which holds only in-frame ones; the method was immunoSEQ multiplex PCR. The sample holds roughly 20,000 clones, 73% seen once. Which antigens these TCRs recognize remains unknown. This sample comprised CD4+ T cells from PBMCs cultured with HCoV-NL63 spike peptides, obtained before COVID-19 vaccination. The origin of the receptors is a human donor who received a COVID-19 vaccine. The CDR3 runs from the conserved cysteine through the conserved F or W. The D gene is left open where the match is weak. Clone size is shown for a subset of rows, as once, few, many or a class of expanded clone.

.	TRBJ2-7	TRBD2	TRBV7-2	CASSLTSGASGKQYF	TGTGCCAGCAGCTTGACTAGCGGGGCCTCGGGTAAGCAGTACTTC
once	TRBJ2-5	TRBD1	TRBV4-2	CASSLTGVGQETQYF	TGTGCCAGCAGCCTGACAGGGGTTGGCCAAGAGACCCAGTACTTC
once	TRBJ2-1	.	TRBV10-1	CASGPQYNEQFF	TGCGCCAGCGGACCGCAGTACAATGAGCAGTTCTTC
.	TRBJ2-7	.	TRBV2	CASSEGQVFYEQYF	TGTGCCAGCAGTGAGGGTCAGGTTTTCTACGAGCAGTACTTC
few	TRBJ1-2	.	TRBV27	CASSLSEGSYGYTF	TGTGCCAGCAGTTTATCGGAGGGGTCCTATGGCTACACCTTC
.	TRBJ2-7	TRBD1	TRBV9	CASSVGEGASYEQYF	TGTGCCAGCAGCGTAGGAGAGGGGGCGTCGTACGAGCAGTACTTC
.	TRBJ1-2	.	TRBV7-9	CASSLDTGRANGYTF	TGTGCCAGCAGCTTAGATACGGGGCGGGCCAATGGCTACACCTTC
.	TRBJ1-5	.	TRBV1	CTSSQKEGANQPQHF	TGCACCAGCAGCCAAAAAGAAGGGGCTAATCAGCCCCAGCATTTT
once	TRBJ1-2	TRBD1	TRBV5-8	CASRGYTGGHGYTF	TGTGCCAGCAGAGGCTATACAGGGGGCCATGGCTACACCTTC
few	TRBJ1-5	.	TRBV2	CASSEWGAGNQPQHF	TGTGCCAGCAGTGAATGGGGGGCAGGCAATCAGCCCCAGCATTTT
.	TRBJ2-3	.	TRBV7-2	CASSLAGISTQYF	TGTGCCAGCAGCTTAGCGGGGATCAGTACGCAGTATTTT
.	TRBJ1-1	TRBD1	TRBV5-1	CASSGTGGYTEAFF	TGCGCCAGCAGCGGAACAGGGGGGTACACTGAAGCTTTCTTT
.	TRBJ2-1	.	TRBV7-2	CASSLARESNEQFF	TGTGCCAGCAGCTTAGCGAGGGAGTCCAATGAGCAGTTCTTC
.	TRBJ1-1	TRBD1	TRBV24-1	CATRQGRGNTEAFF	TGTGCCACCAGACAGGGGAGAGGGAACACTGAAGCTTTCTTT
.	TRBJ2-3	TRBD2	TRBV29-1	CSVEASGGADTDTQYF	TGCAGCGTTGAAGCATCCGGGGGGGCCGACACAGATACGCAGTATTTT
.	TRBJ2-7	.	TRBV3-1/TRBV3-2	CASSRSGGVTYEQYF	TGTGCCAGCAGCCGATCCGGGGGCGTTACCTACGAGCAGTACTTC
.	TRBJ1-2	.	TRBV19	CASSNQGFFSYTF	TGTGCCAGTAGTAACCAGGGTTTTTTTAGCTACACCTTC
.	TRBJ1-4	TRBD1	TRBV29-1	CSVGQGEKLFF	TGCAGCGTGGGACAGGGCGAAAAACTGTTTTTT
.	TRBJ2-1	TRBD2	TRBV5-3	CARTFAASGKIREQFF	TGTGCCAGAACCTTTGCGGCTAGCGGGAAGATCAGAGAGCAGTTCTTC
.	TRBJ2-5	.	TRBV5-1	CASSLAPGTTQETQYF	TGCGCCAGCAGCTTGGCCCCGGGGACCACCCAAGAGACCCAGTACTTC
few	TRBJ1-2	.	TRBV3-1/TRBV3-2	CASSHGWDEASSYTF	TGTGCCAGCAGCCATGGTTGGGACGAGGCCTCGAGCTACACCTTC
.	TRBJ1-2	TRBD1	TRBV9	CASSGRDSFNVGYTF	TGTGCCAGCAGCGGGCGGGACAGTTTTAATGTGGGCTACACCTTC
.	TRBJ1-5	TRBD1	TRBV6-2/TRBV6-3	CASSYDRGRGNQPQHF	TGTGCCAGCAGTTACGACAGGGGGCGAGGCAATCAGCCCCAGCATTTT
few	TRBJ2-7	.	TRBV10-3	CAISAGGKIYEQYF	TGTGCCATCAGTGCTGGGGGGAAAATCTACGAGCAGTACTTC
few	TRBJ2-2	.	TRBV7-9	CASSLGSYTGELFF	TGTGCCAGCAGCTTAGGGTCTTACACCGGGGAGCTGTTTTTT
.	TRBJ2-2	.	TRBV19	CASSIDVGTGELFF	TGTGCCAGTAGTATCGACGTTGGCACCGGGGAGCTGTTTTTT
.	TRBJ2-3	.	TRBV5-1	CASSLDPGQRGDTQYF	TGCGCCAGCAGCTTGGATCCAGGACAGAGGGGAGATACGCAGTATTTT
.	TRBJ2-3	.	TRBV19	CASTISSGAGTDTQYF	TGTGCCAGTACCATAAGTTCGGGAGCTGGCACAGATACGCAGTATTTT
.	TRBJ2-1	.	TRBV3-1/TRBV3-2	CASSRGRGASRSYNEQFF	TGTGCCAGCAGCCGGGGCCGGGGGGCGTCCAGATCCTACAATGAGCAGTTCTTC
.	TRBJ2-4	TRBD2	TRBV5-1	CASSSSTSGLAKNIQYF	TGCGCCAGCAGCTCCTCGACTAGCGGACTAGCCAAAAACATTCAGTACTTC
.	TRBJ1-3	.	TRBV7-9	CASTRGRSGNTIYF	TGTGCCAGCACCCGAGGGAGATCTGGAAACACCATATATTTT
.	TRBJ2-5	.	TRBV11-2	CASSELLGLQETQYF	TGTGCCAGCAGCGAGCTACTTGGCCTCCAAGAGACCCAGTACTTC
.	TRBJ1-2	TRBD1	TRBV30	CAWTSDRGYGYTF	TGTGCCTGGACCTCGGACAGGGGATATGGCTACACCTTC
.	TRBJ2-7	TRBD1	TRBV6-5	CASSAGQGRSEEQYF	TGTGCCAGCAGCGCCGGACAGGGGAGATCGGAAGAGCAGTACTTC
.	TRBJ2-2	TRBD1	TRBV3-1/TRBV3-2	CASSKTRGRGTGELFF	TGTGCCAGCAGCAAGACCAGGGGGCGAGGCACCGGGGAGCTGTTTTTT
.	TRBJ1-6	TRBD1	TRBV6-1	CASSEAAGQGNSPLHF	TGTGCCAGCAGTGAAGCTGCTGGACAGGGTAATTCACCCCTCCACTTT
.	TRBJ1-1	.	TRBV5-8	CASSLTVGAFF	TGTGCCAGCAGCTTGACAGTGGGAGCTTTCTTT
.	TRBJ2-7	.	TRBV11-2	CASSLGPGEYYEQYF	TGTGCCAGCAGCTTAGGCCCGGGGGAATACTACGAGCAGTACTTC
.	TRBJ2-2	TRBD2	TRBV3-1/TRBV3-2	CASSQPRGGPPGELFF	TGTGCCAGCAGCCAACCTCGGGGGGGCCCTCCCGGGGAGCTGTTTTTT
.	TRBJ2-6	.	TRBV5-5	CASSFFSVWAGANVLTF	TGTGCCAGCAGCTTCTTCTCGGTGTGGGCTGGGGCCAACGTCCTGACTTTC
.	TRBJ2-7	.	TRBV18	CASSTTRGTVVYEQYF	TGTGCCAGCTCAACCACGCGCGGGACGGTCGTCTACGAGCAGTACTTC
.	TRBJ1-1	.	TRBV7-9	CASRHSYMNTEAFF	TGTGCCAGCAGACACAGCTACATGAACACTGAAGCTTTCTTT
few	TRBJ2-7	.	TRBV7-2	CASSPRVGYEQYF	TGTGCCAGCAGCCCCAGGGTAGGCTACGAGCAGTACTTC
.	TRBJ1-2	.	TRBV2	CASSGGANYGYTF	TGTGCCAGCAGTGGGGGAGCTAACTATGGCTACACCTTC
.	TRBJ2-1	.	TRBV5-4	CASSPGPARSDEQFF	TGTGCCAGCAGCCCAGGGCCGGCCCGTTCGGATGAGCAGTTCTTC
.	TRBJ2-1	TRBD2	TRBV5-1	CASTTQTSATEQFF	TGCGCCAGCACCACCCAGACTAGCGCCACCGAGCAGTTCTTC
.	TRBJ2-1	.	TRBV27	CASGPSGSYNEQFF	TGTGCCAGCGGGCCCTCCGGGTCCTACAATGAGCAGTTCTTC
.	TRBJ2-7	TRBD1	TRBV5-6	CASSSYTSGTGNYEQYF	TGTGCCAGCAGCTCGTACACCTCCGGGACAGGGAATTACGAGCAGTACTTC
.	TRBJ2-7	.	TRBV5-4	CASSPGRGYTQYF	TGTGCCAGCAGCCCGGGGAGGGGGTACACGCAGTACTTC
.	TRBJ2-7	TRBD2	TRBV5-4	CASSPPGGASYYEQYF	TGTGCCAGCAGCCCTCCCGGGGGGGCCTCCTACTACGAGCAGTACTTC
.	TRBJ2-3	.	TRBV6-5	CASSYSWRADTQYF	TGTGCCAGCAGTTACTCGTGGCGGGCAGATACGCAGTATTTT
few	TRBJ1-1	.	TRBV7-7	CASSLGENTEAFF	TGTGCTAGCAGCTTAGGGGAGAACACTGAAGCTTTCTTT
.	TRBJ2-5	.	TRBV5-1	CASSLAGSPQETQYF	TGCGCCAGCAGCTTGGCTGGGTCCCCCCAAGAGACCCAGTACTTC